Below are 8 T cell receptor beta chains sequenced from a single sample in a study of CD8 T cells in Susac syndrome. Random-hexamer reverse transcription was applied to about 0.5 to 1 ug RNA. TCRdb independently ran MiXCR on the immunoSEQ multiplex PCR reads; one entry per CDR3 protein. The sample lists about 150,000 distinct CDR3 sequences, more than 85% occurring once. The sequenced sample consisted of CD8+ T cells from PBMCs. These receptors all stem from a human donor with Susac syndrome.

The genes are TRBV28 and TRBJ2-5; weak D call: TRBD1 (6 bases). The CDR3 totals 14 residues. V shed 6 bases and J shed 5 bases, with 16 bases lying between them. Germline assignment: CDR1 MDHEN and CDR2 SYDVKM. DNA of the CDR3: TGTGCCAGCAGACCGGACAGCTCCTGGGAGACCCAGTACTTC. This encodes CASRPDSSWETQYF.

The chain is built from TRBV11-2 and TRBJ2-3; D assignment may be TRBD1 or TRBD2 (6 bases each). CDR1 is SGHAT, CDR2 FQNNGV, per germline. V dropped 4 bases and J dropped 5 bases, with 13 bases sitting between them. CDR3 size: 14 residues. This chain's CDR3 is CASSSPGGGDTQYF. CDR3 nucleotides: TGTGCCAGCAGCTCTCCCGGAGGGGGAGATACGCAGTATTTT.

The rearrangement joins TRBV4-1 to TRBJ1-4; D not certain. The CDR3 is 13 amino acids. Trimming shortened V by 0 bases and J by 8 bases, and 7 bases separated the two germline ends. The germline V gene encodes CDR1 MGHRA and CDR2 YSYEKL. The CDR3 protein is CASSQDRSEKLFF. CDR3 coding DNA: TGCGCCAGCAGCCAAGATAGGTCGGAAAAACTGTTTTTT.

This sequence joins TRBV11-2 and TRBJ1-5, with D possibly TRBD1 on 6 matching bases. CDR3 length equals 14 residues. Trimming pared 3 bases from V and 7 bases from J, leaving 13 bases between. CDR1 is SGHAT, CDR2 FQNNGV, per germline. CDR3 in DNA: TGTGCCAGCAGCTTGGACAGATCGGAGCAGCCCCAGCATTTT. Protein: CASSLDRSEQPQHF.

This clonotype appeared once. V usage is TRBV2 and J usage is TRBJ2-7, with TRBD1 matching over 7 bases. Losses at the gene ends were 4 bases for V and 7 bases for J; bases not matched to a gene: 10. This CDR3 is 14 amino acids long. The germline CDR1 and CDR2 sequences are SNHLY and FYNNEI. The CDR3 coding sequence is TGTGCCAGCAGTGCCCCGACAGGGTCGGGGGAGCAGTACTTC. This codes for CASSAPTGSGEQYF.

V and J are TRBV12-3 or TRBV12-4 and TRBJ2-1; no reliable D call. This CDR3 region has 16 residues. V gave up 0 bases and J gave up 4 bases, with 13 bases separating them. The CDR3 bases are TGTGCCAGCAGTTTAGCGCTAAGTGTCCGATACAATGAGCAGTTCTTC. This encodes CASSLALSVRYNEQFF.

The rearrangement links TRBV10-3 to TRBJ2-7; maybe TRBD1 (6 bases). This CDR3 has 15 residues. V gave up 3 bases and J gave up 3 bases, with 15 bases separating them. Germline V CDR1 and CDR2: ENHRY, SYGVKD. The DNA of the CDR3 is TGTGCCATCAGTGACGGGACACGGATGGACTACGAGCAGTACTTC. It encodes CAISDGTRMDYEQYF.

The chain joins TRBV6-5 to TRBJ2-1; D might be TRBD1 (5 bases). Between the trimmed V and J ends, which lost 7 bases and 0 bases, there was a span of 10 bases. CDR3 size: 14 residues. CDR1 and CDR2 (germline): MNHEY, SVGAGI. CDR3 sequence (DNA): TGTGCCAGCAAGGCAGGGTCCTCCTACAATGAGCAGTTCTTC. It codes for CASKAGSSYNEQFF.